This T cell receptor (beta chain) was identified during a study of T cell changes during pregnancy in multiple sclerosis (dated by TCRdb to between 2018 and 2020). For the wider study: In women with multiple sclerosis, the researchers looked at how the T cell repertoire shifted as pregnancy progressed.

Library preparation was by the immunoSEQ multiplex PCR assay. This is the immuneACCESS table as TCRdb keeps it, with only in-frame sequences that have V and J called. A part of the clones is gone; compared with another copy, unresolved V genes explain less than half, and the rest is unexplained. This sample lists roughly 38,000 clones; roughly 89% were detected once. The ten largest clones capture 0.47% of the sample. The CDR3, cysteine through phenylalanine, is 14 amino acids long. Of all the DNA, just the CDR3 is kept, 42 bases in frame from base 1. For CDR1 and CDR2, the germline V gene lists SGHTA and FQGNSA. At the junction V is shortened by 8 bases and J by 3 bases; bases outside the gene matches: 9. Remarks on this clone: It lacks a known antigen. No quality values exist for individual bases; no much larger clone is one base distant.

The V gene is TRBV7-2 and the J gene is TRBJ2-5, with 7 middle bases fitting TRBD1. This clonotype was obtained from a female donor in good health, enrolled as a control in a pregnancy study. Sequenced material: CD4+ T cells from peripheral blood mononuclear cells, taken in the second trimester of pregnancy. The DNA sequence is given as TGTGCCAGCTCGAAGGGACAGTCTAAAGAGACCCAGTACTTC. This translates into CASSKGQSKETQYF. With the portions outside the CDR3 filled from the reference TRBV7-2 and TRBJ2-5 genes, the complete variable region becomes GAGVSQSPSNKVTEKGKDVELRCDPISGHTALYWYRQSLGQGLEFLIYFQGNSAPDKSGLPSDRFSAERTGGSVSTLTIQRTQQEDSAVYLCASSKGQSKETQYFGPGTRLLVL.